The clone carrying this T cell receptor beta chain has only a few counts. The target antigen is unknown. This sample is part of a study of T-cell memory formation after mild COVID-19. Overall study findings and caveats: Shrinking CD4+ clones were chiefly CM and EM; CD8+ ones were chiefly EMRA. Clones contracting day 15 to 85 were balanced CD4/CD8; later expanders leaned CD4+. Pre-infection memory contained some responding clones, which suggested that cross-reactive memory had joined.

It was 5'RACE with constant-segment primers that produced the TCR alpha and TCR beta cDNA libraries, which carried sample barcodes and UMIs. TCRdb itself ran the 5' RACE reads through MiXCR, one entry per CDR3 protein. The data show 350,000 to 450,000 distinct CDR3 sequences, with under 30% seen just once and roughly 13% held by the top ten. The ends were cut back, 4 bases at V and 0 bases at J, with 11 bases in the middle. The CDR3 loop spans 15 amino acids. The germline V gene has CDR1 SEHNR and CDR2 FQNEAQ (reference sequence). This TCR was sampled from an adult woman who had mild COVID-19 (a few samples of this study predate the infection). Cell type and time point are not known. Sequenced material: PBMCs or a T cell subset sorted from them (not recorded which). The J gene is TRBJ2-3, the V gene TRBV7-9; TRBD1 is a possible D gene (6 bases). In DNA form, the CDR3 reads TGTGCCAGCAGCTACAGGGTGGGGAGCACAGATACGCAGTATTTT. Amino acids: CASSYRVGSTDTQYF.